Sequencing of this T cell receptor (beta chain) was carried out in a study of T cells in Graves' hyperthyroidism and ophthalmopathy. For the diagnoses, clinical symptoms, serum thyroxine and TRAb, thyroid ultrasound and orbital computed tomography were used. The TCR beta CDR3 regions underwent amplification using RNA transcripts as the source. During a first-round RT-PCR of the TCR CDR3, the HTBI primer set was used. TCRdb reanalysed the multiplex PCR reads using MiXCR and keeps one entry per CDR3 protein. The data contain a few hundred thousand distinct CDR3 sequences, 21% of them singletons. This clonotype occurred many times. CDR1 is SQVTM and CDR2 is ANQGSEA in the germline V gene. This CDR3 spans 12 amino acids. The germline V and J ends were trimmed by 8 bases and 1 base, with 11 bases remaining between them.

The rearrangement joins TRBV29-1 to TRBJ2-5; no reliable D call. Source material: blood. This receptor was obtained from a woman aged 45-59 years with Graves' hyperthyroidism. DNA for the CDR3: TGCAGCTCCACGGACGGCCAAGAGACCCAGTACTTC. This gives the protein CSSTDGQETQYF.